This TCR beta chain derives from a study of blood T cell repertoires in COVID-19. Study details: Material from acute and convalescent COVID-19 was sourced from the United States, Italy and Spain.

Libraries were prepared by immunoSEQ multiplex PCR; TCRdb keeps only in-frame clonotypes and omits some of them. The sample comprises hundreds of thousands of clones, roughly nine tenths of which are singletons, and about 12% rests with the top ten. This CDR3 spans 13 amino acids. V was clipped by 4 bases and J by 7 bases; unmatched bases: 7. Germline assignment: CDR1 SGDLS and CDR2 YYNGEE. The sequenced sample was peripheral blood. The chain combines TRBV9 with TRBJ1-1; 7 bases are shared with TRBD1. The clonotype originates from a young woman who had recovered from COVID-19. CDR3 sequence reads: CASSTKTGDEAFF. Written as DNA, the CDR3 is TGTGCCAGCAGCACAAAAACAGGGGATGAAGCTTTCTTT.